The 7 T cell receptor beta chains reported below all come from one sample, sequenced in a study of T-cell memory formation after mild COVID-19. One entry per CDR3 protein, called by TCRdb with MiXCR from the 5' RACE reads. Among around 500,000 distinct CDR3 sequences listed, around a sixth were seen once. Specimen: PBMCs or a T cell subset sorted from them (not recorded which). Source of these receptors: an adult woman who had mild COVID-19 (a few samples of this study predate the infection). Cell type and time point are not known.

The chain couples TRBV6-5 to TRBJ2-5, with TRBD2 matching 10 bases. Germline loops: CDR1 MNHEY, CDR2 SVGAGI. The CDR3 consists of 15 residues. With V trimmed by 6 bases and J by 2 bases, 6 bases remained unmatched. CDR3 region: CASSRGLAAQETQYF. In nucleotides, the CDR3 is TGTGCCAGCAGCCGCGGACTAGCGGCTCAAGAGACCCAGTACTTC.

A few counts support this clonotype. The CDR3 reads CASSSYGTGSYEQYF. CDR3 nucleotides: TGTGCCAGCAGCTCCTATGGGACTGGCTCCTACGAGCAGTACTTC. V is TRBV7-2 and J is TRBJ2-7; D possibly corresponds to TRBD2 (6 bases). The CDR3 spans 15 residues. From germline, CDR1 is SGHTA and CDR2 FQGNSA. The ends were cut back, 4 bases at V and 0 bases at J, with 13 bases in the middle.

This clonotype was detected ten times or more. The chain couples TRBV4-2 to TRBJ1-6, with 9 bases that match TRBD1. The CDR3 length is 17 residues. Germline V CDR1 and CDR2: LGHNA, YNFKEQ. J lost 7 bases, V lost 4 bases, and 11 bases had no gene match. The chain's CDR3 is CASSRTIGTGSNSPLHF. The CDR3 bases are TGTGCCAGCAGCCGAACGATCGGGACAGGGTCGAATTCACCCCTCCACTTT.

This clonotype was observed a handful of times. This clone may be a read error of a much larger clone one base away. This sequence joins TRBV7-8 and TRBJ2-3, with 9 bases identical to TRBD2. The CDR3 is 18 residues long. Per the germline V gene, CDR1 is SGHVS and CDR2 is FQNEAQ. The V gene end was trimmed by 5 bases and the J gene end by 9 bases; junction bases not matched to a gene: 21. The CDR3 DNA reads TGTGCCAGCAGCCCCCCCAGGGGTAGCGGGAGATCCCTAGAGACGCAGTATTTT. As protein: CASSPPRGSGRSLETQYF. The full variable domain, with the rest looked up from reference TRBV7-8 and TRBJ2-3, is GAGVSQSPRYKVAKRGQDVALRCDPISGHVSLFWYQQALGQGPEFLTYFQNEAQLDKSGLPSDRFFAERPEGSVSTLKIQRTQQEDSAVYLCASSPPRGSGRSLETQYFGPGTRLTVL.

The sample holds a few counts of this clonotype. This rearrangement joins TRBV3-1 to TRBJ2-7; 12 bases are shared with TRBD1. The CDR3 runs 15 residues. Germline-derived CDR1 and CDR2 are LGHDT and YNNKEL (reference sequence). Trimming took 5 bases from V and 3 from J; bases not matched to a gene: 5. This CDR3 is CASSSRDRGLYEQYF. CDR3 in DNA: TGTGCCAGCAGCTCCCGGGACAGGGGGCTCTACGAGCAGTACTTC.

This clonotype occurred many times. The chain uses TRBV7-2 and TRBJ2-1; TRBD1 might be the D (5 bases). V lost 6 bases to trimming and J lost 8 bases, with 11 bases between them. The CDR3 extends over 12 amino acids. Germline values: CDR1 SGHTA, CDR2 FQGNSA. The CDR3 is CASSQDIDEQFF. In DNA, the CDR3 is TGTGCCAGCAGTCAGGACATAGATGAGCAGTTCTTC. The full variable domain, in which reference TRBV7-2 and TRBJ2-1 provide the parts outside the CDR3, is GAGVSQSPSNKVTEKGKDVELRCDPISGHTALYWYRQSLGQGLEFLIYFQGNSAPDKSGLPSDRFSAERTGGSVSTLTIQRTQQEDSAVYLCASSQDIDEQFFGPGTRLTVL.

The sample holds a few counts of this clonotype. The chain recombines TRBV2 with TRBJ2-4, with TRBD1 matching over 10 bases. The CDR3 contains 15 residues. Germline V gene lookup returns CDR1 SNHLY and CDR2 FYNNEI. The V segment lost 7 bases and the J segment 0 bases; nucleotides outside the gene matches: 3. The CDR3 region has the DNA TGTGCCAGCACCCGGGACAGGGGAGCCAAAAACATTCAGTACTTC. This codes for CASTRDRGAKNIQYF.